These 7 T cell receptor gamma chains share one sample of origin, sequenced in a study of Vδ1+ human thymocytes. Study results and caveats: Highly polyclonal TRG and TRD repertoires with Gaussian CDR3 length distributions appeared in thymus.

Sequences come from RNA converted to cDNA by reverse transcription. Multiplex PCR used pooled V-gene forward primers and a constant-region reverse primer to amplify CDR3s. TCRdb re-processed the multiplex PCR reads via CATT. The sample has more than 35,000 gamma-chain clones, 20% to 25% seen once; the top ten hold under 2%. The antigens of these receptors remain unknown. The sequenced sample was Vdelta1+ gamma-delta thymocytes from the thymus. Subset defined: FACS-sorted CD3+ TCRalphabeta- TCRVdelta1+ TCRVdelta2- thymocytes. These receptors were obtained from a girl under two years old who had congenital heart surgery.

This chain joins TRGV5 and TRGJ1 or TRGJ2. Germline-derived CDR1 and CDR2 are VINAFY and YDVSNSKD. Losses at the gene ends were 2 bases for V and 5 bases for J; bases not matched to a gene: 9. This CDR3 contains 14 residues. Here the CDR3 DNA reads TGTGCCACCTGGGACACCCGAGGGGATTATAAGAAACTCTTT. Translation gives CATWDTRGDYKKLF.

This clone has a handful of counts. V gene TRGV9 combines with J gene TRGJ1 or TRGJ2. There are 13 residues in the CDR3. Germline CDR1 and CDR2: GITISATS and ISYDGTV (reference sequence). V lost 2 bases, J lost 6 bases, and 7 bases stayed unmatched. Here the CDR3 DNA reads TGTGCCTTGTGGGAGGCGGAACCTTATAAGAAACTCTTT. It is translated as CALWEAEPYKKLF.

This clone was seen a handful of times. The chain uses TRGV8 and TRGJP2. The trim removed 0 bases at V and 6 bases at J, leaving 10 bases unmatched. Per the germline V gene, CDR1 is VENAVY and CDR2 is YDSYNSRV. There are 16 residues in the CDR3. The CDR3 is CATWDRVEEGDWIKTF. CDR3 coding DNA: TGTGCCACCTGGGATAGGGTTGAAGAGGGTGATTGGATCAAGACGTTT.

In regard to this clone: One end of the junction is discordant with germline, which a read error may explain. The rearrangement links TRGV9 to TRGJ1 or TRGJ2. Germline V gene data show CDR1 as GITISATS and CDR2 as ISYDGTV (reference sequence). This CDR3 is 15 amino acids long. This CDR3 is CASWEVHAGYYKKLF. The CDR3, as DNA: TGTGCCTCGTGGGAGGTGCATGCCGGTTATTATAAGAAACTCTTT.

Remarks on this clone: The identical CDR3 is also encoded by other nucleotide sequences in the sample. The rearrangement links TRGV4 to TRGJ1 or TRGJ2. This CDR3 region has 11 residues. Germline values: CDR1 EGSTGY, CDR2 YDSYTSSV. J was trimmed by 7 bases and V by 4 bases; bases with no gene match: 4. CDR3 sequence (DNA): TGTGCCACCTGGGAACGATATAAGAAACTCTTT. The encoded protein is CATWERYKKLF.

The chain employs TRGV3 and TRGJ1 or TRGJ2. V was clipped by 0 bases and J by 1 base; unmatched bases: 6. Germline values: CDR1 VTNTFY, CDR2 YDVSTARD (reference sequence). There are 15 residues in the CDR3. CDR3 coding DNA: TGTGCCACCTGGGACAGGTTCTGTAATTATTATAAGAAACTCTTT. Its translation: CATWDRFCNYYKKLF.

The chain couples TRGV4 to TRGJ1 or TRGJ2. Germline V gene sequence: CDR1 EGSTGY, CDR2 YDSYTSSV. J lost 7 bases, V lost 0 bases, and 6 bases had no gene match. The CDR3 has 13 residues. The CDR3 DNA reads TGTGCCACCTGGGATGGGCCTGAATATAAGAAACTCTTT. Translated: CATWDGPEYKKLF.